A selection of T cell receptor beta chains follows, all from one sample in a study of beta chain features in type 1 diabetes. Clones were sequenced by immunoSEQ multiplex PCR, and TCRdb holds only the in-frame ones, with some missing. The repertoire holds some 500,000 clones, roughly an eighth seen once, with 0.035% to 0.05% in the top ten. The sample comprised naive CD4+ T cells from blood. These receptors originate from a woman younger than 30 in good health. Both conserved end residues are part of each CDR3. Fields, in order: V gene, J gene, D gene, clone size, CDR3 DNA, CDR3 protein. D genes are given only for firm matches. Not all rows give a size; the values are once, few, many and, for expanded clones, a class.

v_gene: TRBV7-9
j_gene: TRBJ2-3
d_gene: .
abundance: few
CDR3nt: TGTGCCAGCAGCCACCGACAGAGGAGCACAGATACGCAGTATTTT
CDR3aa: CASSHRQRSTDTQYF

v_gene: TRBV30
j_gene: TRBJ2-7
d_gene: .
abundance: .
CDR3nt: TGTGCCTGGAGTGTCACAGGGTCAGGGGTCGGCGAGCAGTACTTC
CDR3aa: CAWSVTGSGVGEQYF

v_gene: TRBV7-9
j_gene: TRBJ2-5
d_gene: .
abundance: .
CDR3nt: TGTGCCAGCAGACCCACGACCCAAGAGACCCAGTACTTC
CDR3aa: CASRPTTQETQYF

v_gene: TRBV19
j_gene: TRBJ2-1
d_gene: .
abundance: .
CDR3nt: TGTGCCAGTAGATCGGGACTGATCGCGTCCAATGAGCAGTTCTTC
CDR3aa: CASRSGLIASNEQFF

v_gene: TRBV28
j_gene: TRBJ2-1
d_gene: TRBD1
abundance: few
CDR3nt: TGTGCCAGCAGCGGGACCGGGACAGGGCTTTACAATGAGCAGTTCTTC
CDR3aa: CASSGTGTGLYNEQFF

v_gene: TRBV5-4
j_gene: TRBJ2-7
d_gene: .
abundance: few
CDR3nt: TGTGCCAGCAGCGCGACAGGTTCCTACGAGCAGTACTTC
CDR3aa: CASSATGSYEQYF

v_gene: TRBV4-1
j_gene: TRBJ1-5
d_gene: .
abundance: .
CDR3nt: TGCGCCAGCAGCCACCATGAGAGAGATCAGCCCCAGCATTTT
CDR3aa: CASSHHERDQPQHF

v_gene: TRBV7-2
j_gene: TRBJ2-5
d_gene: TRBD2
abundance: .
CDR3nt: TGTGCCAGCAGCCGGGGACTAGCGGGACCCTTACAAGAGACCCAGTACTTC
CDR3aa: CASSRGLAGPLQETQYF

v_gene: TRBV7-6
j_gene: TRBJ2-3
d_gene: .
abundance: few
CDR3nt: TGTGCCAGCAGCTGGTTGGGCGGGGGCACAGATACGCAGTATTTT
CDR3aa: CASSWLGGGTDTQYF

v_gene: TRBV13
j_gene: TRBJ2-1
d_gene: .
abundance: .
CDR3nt: TGTGCCAGCAGCTTATTAACCCCCGGACTTGCCTACAATGAGCAGTTCTTC
CDR3aa: CASSLLTPGLAYNEQFF

v_gene: TRBV29-1
j_gene: TRBJ1-4
d_gene: .
abundance: few
CDR3nt: TGCAGCGTTGAAGATCCACCGGGGCAGCATGAAAAACTGTTTTTT
CDR3aa: CSVEDPPGQHEKLFF